This passage covers 18 T cell receptor beta chains from one sample sequenced in a study of blood T cell repertoires in COVID-19. TCRdb's table, derived via immunoSEQ multiplex PCR, lists solely in-frame clones and lacks some. This table holds 260,000 or so clones, over 80% found once. Sequenced sample: PBMCs or T cells enriched from blood (not recorded which). The receptors were sampled from a woman aged 25 to 39 with acute COVID-19.

The rearrangement joins TRBV27 to TRBJ1-4, with TRBD1 matching over 8 bases. Germline V gene sequence: CDR1 MNHEY, CDR2 SMNVEV (reference sequence). J gave up 8 bases and V 6 bases, and 11 bases lay outside the gene matches. The length of the CDR3 is 15 residues. The CDR3 bases are TGTGCCAGCAGCCGCAAACAGGGGGGTTGGGAAAAACTGTTTTTT. It specifies CASSRKQGGWEKLFF.

The DNA for the CDR3 is TGCAGTGCTAGTAAGGAGTCCTACGAGCAGTACTTC. Its translation is CSASKESYEQYF. The chain couples TRBV20-1 to TRBJ2-7; D gene ambiguous. The CDR3 is made up of 12 amino acids. The V end lost 3 bases, the J end lost 1 base, and 7 bases lay between the germline ends. Germline V CDR1 and CDR2: DFQATT, SNEGSKA (reference sequence).

This chain links TRBV5-4 with TRBJ1-6; tentative D call: TRBD1 (6 bases). V lost 4 bases, J lost 8 bases, and 19 bases lay in between. The germline V gene has CDR1 SGHNT and CDR2 YYREEE (reference sequence). The CDR3 spans 16 residues. The DNA for the CDR3 is TGTGCCAGCAGCCCGGCAGCAGGGGCCGGGTATTCACCCCTCCACTTT. This translates into CASSPAAGAGYSPLHF.

The chain carries TRBV7-2 and TRBJ2-2; D is unresolved. The germline V gene encodes CDR1 SGHTA and CDR2 FQGNSA. This CDR3 has 15 residues. The V end was cut by 1 base, the J end by 0 bases, with 6 bases between. CDR3 nucleotides: TGTGCCAGCAGCTTAGGAAGCTCGAACACCGGGGAGCTGTTTTTT. This codes for CASSLGSSNTGELFF.

CDR3 DNA sequence: TGTGCCAGCAGCTTAATAGGGGCCTACAATGAGCAGTTCTTC. As protein: CASSLIGAYNEQFF. The chain recombines TRBV7-2 with TRBJ2-1, with D maybe TRBD1 (5 bases). Germline CDR1 is SGHTA and CDR2 is FQGNSA. V lost 2 bases to trimming and J lost 2 bases, with 7 bases between them. This CDR3 is built from 14 residues.

V is TRBV27 and J is TRBJ2-7, with 7 bases lining up with TRBD1. Losses at the gene ends were 5 bases for V and 7 bases for J; bases not matched to a gene: 14. The CDR3 runs 15 residues. CDR1 MNHEY and CDR2 SMNVEV come from the germline V gene (reference sequence). CDR3 coding DNA: TGTGCCAGCAGTCCTTCGGACAGGCTTCCGAATGAGCAGTACTTC. It is translated as CASSPSDRLPNEQYF.

Details on this clone: This CDR3 is also generated by other DNA sequences in the sample. The chain joins TRBV5-6 to TRBJ1-5; D is undetermined. Per the germline V gene, CDR1 is SGHDT and CDR2 is YYEEEE. This CDR3 is built from 13 residues. The V end was cut by 1 base, the J end by 2 bases, with 4 bases between. CDR3 amino acids: CASSLRGNQPQHF. The CDR3 nucleotides are TGTGCCAGCAGCTTGCGGGGCAATCAGCCCCAGCATTTT.

This CDR3 is CASSIPTETGGARGLFYGYTF. In nucleotides, the CDR3 is TGTGCCAGTAGTATCCCCACCGAGACAGGGGGCGCGCGGGGCTTATTCTATGGCTACACCTTC. The chain employs TRBV19 and TRBJ1-2; TRBD1 aligns across 10 bases. Trimming removed 3 bases from V and 4 bases from J; junction bases left unmatched: 23. CDR1 is LNHDA and CDR2 is SQIVND in the germline V gene (reference sequence). The CDR3 contains 21 residues.

The chain uses TRBV7-2 and TRBJ1-1; no clear D. Germline values: CDR1 SGHTA, CDR2 FQGNSA. Between the trimmed V and J ends, which lost 4 bases and 1 base, there was a span of 13 bases. The CDR3 consists of 15 residues. CDR3 in amino acids: CASSSLATRNTEAFF. In nucleotides, the CDR3 is TGTGCCAGCAGCTCATTAGCGACAAGGAACACTGAAGCTTTCTTT.

The chain uses TRBV25-1 and TRBJ1-1; no clear D. The CDR3 extends over 13 amino acids. Deletions cut 3 bases from V and 1 base from J, with 6 bases between. Germline V gene sequence: CDR1 MGHDK, CDR2 SYGVNS. The CDR3 protein is CASSDPKNTEAFF. CDR3 DNA sequence: TGTGCCAGCAGTGATCCCAAGAACACTGAAGCTTTCTTT.

V is TRBV11-2 and J is TRBJ2-3; TRBD2 matches at 13 bases. The CDR3 contains 18 residues. Looked up from germline, CDR1 is SGHAT and CDR2 is FQNNGV. V shed 2 bases and J 6 bases; nucleotides not matched to a gene: 11. The CDR3 sequence is CASSLYPGLAGYSDTQYF. CDR3 nucleotide sequence: TGTGCCAGCAGCTTATACCCGGGACTAGCGGGGTACAGTGATACGCAGTATTTT. Combining the CDR3 with reference TRBV11-2 and TRBJ2-3 gives the whole variable domain EAGVAQSPRYKIIEKRQSVAFWCNPISGHATLYWYQQILGQGPKLLIQFQNNGVVDDSQLPKDRFSAERLKGVDSTLKIQPAKLEDSAVYLCASSLYPGLAGYSDTQYFGPGTRLTVL.

This chain uses TRBV6-6 with TRBJ1-3, with D possibly being TRBD1 (6 bases). The CDR3 has 16 residues. Between the trimmed V and J ends, which lost 0 bases and 0 bases, there was a span of 9 bases. In germline, CDR1 is MNHNY, CDR2 SVGAGI (reference sequence). Here the CDR3 DNA reads TGTGCCAGCAGTTACTCACAGGGAAGCTCTGGAAACACCATATATTTT. Residues: CASSYSQGSSGNTIYF.

This rearrangement joins TRBV19 to TRBJ1-1; D is possibly TRBD1 (6 bases). V lost 4 bases and J lost 4, with 16 bases in between. From germline, CDR1 is LNHDA and CDR2 SQIVND (reference sequence). There are 15 residues in the CDR3. CDR3 residues: CASSRSRGEGTEAFF. The CDR3 nucleotides read TGTGCCAGTAGTAGGTCCAGGGGAGAGGGCACTGAAGCTTTCTTT.

The chain recombines TRBV2 with TRBJ2-5; TRBD2 matches at 13 bases. The CDR3 runs to 15 residues. Looked up from germline, CDR1 is SNHLY and CDR2 is FYNNEI. V lost 8 bases, J lost 2 bases, and 5 bases stayed unmatched. In DNA, the CDR3 is TGTGCCAGCGTAAGACTAGCGGGGGGACAAGAGACCCAGTACTTC. Its protein product is CASVRLAGGQETQYF. The entire variable domain, with the rest obtained from reference TRBV2 and TRBJ2-5, is as follows: EPEVTQTPSHQVTQMGQEVILRCVPISNHLYFYWYRQILGQKVEFLVSFYNNEISEKSEIFDDQFSVERPDGSNFTLKIRSTKLEDSAMYFCASVRLAGGQETQYFGPGTRLLVL.

V is TRBV10-3 and J is TRBJ2-1; tentative D call: TRBD2 (5 bases). The V gene lost 7 bases and the J gene lost 7 bases, with 14 bases spanning the gap. The CDR3 is 13 amino acids. Germline loops: CDR1 ENHRY, CDR2 SYGVKD. For the CDR3, the DNA is TGTGCCATCACTGGGCGGCAGCGGAATGAGCAGTTCTTC. It specifies CAITGRQRNEQFF.

This chain connects TRBV5-6 to TRBJ2-7; 7 bases line up with TRBD1. The V gene end was trimmed by 0 bases and the J gene end by 0 bases; junction bases not matched to a gene: 3. Germline lookup yields CDR1 SGHDT and CDR2 YYEEEE. The CDR3 has 15 amino acids. CDR3 in amino acids: CASSLVGQDSYEQYF. The DNA for the CDR3 is TGTGCCAGCAGCTTGGTTGGACAGGACTCCTACGAGCAGTACTTC.

V gene TRBV28 combines with J gene TRBJ1-6, with TRBD1 identical over 7 bases. The trim removed 4 bases at V and 7 bases at J, leaving 4 bases unmatched. The germline CDR1 and CDR2 sequences are MDHEN and SYDVKM. The CDR3 covers 14 residues. The CDR3 here is CASSWGQRNSPLHF. DNA of the CDR3: TGTGCCAGCAGTTGGGGACAGAGGAATTCACCCCTCCACTTT. Full variable domain (outside the CDR3, taken from reference TRBV28 and TRBJ1-6): DVKVTQSSRYLVKRTGEKVFLECVQDMDHENMFWYRQDPGLGLRLIYFSYDVKMKEKGDIPEGYSVSREKKERFSLILESASTNQTSMYLCASSWGQRNSPLHFGNGTRLTVT.

The chain combines TRBV12-3 or TRBV12-4 with TRBJ2-7; a weak D match, TRBD1 (6 bases). The CDR3 is made up of 13 amino acids. V lost 1 base and J 9 bases, leaving 13 bases between the germline ends. The CDR3 bases are TGTGCCAGCAGTTTAGGAGGACAGTCAAGGCAGTACTTC. Its protein is CASSLGGQSRQYF.